This T cell receptor (beta chain) was recovered during a study of cytomegalovirus exposure and HLA in healthy donors. As for the study in general: From some 180 million T cells, an earlier analysis saw 120 million or so unique TCR beta sequences.

The CDR3 contains 17 residues. Per the germline V gene, CDR1 is ENHRY and CDR2 is SYGVKD. V dropped 0 bases and J dropped 7; count of bases not matched to a gene: 7. Comment on this clone: Its antigen is currently unknown.

The PCR employed 60 Vbeta primers together with 13 Jbeta primers. Some clones are missing from TCRdb's copy, which holds only in-frame ones; the method was immunoSEQ multiplex PCR. Of around 180,000 clones listed, about 79% are singletons. Findings and limits, study-wide: Later work associated roughly 15,000 TCR beta sequences with HLA alleles at 0.05 false discovery rate. Follow-up analysis later connected one missense variant in DCLRE1C with trimming of TCR beta V- and J-genes. Cytomegalovirus-associated status was assigned to approximately 160 TCR beta chains.

The sequence derives from a girl aged 2-9 years in good health and CMV-seropositive. The source material was PBMCs. V gene TRBV10-3 combines with J gene TRBJ2-1, with TRBD2 matching over 12 bases. The CDR3 DNA follows: TGTGCCATCAGTGAGTCCAAGCTAGCGGGAGGGCAAAATGAGCAGTTCTTC. Protein sequence: CAISESKLAGGQNEQFF.